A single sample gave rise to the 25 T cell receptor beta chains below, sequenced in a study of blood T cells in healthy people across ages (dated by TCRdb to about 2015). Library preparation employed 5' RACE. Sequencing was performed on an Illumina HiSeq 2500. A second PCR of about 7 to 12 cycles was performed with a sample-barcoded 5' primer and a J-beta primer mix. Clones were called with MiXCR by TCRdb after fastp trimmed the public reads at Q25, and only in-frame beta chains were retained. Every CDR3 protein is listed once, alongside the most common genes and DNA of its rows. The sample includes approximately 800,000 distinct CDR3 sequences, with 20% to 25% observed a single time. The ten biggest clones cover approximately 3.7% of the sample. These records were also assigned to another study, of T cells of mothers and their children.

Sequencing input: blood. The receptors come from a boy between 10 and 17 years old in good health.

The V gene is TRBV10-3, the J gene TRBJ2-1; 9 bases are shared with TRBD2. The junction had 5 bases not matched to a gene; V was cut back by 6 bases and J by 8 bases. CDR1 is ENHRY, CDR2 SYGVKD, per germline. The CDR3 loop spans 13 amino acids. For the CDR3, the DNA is TGTGCCATCAGAATAGCGGGGGAGGATGAGCAGTTCTTC. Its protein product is CAIRIAGEDEQFF.

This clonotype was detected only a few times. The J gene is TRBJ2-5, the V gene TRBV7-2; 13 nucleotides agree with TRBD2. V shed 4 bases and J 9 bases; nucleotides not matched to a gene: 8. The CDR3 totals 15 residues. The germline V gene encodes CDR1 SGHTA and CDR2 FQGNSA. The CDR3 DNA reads TGTGCCAGCAGCTCCACTAGCGGGGGGGTGGTCGCCCAGTACTTC. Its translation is CASSSTSGGVVAQYF. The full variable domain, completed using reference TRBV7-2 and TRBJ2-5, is GAGVSQSPSNKVTEKGKDVELRCDPISGHTALYWYRQSLGQGLEFLIYFQGNSAPDKSGLPSDRFSAERTGGSVSTLTIQRTQQEDSAVYLCASSSTSGGVVAQYFGPGTRLLVL.

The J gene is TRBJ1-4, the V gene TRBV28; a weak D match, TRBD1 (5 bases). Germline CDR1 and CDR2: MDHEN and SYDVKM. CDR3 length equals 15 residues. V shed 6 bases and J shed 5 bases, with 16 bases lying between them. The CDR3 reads CASSRGTLVNEKLFF. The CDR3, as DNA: TGTGCCAGCAGCCGCGGGACGCTAGTCAATGAAAAACTGTTTTTT.

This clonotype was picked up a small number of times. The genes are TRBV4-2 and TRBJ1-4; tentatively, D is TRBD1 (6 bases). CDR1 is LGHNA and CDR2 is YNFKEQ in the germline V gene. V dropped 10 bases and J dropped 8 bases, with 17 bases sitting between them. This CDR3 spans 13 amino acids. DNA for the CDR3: TGTGCCACCGAAGGGGGGACGGGCGAAAAACTGTTTTTT. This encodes CATEGGTGEKLFF.

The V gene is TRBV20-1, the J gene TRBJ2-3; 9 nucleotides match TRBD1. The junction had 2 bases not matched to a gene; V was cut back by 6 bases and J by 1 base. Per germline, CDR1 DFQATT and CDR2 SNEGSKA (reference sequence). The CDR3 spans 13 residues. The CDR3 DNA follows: TGCAGTGCATGGACAGGGGGCACAGATACGCAGTATTTT. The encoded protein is CSAWTGGTDTQYF.

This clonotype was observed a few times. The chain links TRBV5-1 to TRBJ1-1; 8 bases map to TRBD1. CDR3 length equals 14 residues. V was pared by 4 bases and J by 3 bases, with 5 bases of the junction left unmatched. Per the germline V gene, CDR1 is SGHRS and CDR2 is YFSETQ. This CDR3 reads CASSTRTGYTEAFF. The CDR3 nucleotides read TGCGCCAGCAGCACCCGGACAGGGTACACTGAAGCTTTCTTT. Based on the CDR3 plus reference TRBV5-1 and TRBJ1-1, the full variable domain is KAGVTQTPRYLIKTRGQQVTLSCSPISGHRSVSWYQQTPGQGLQFLFEYFSETQRNKGNFPGRFSGRQFSNSRSEMNVSTLELGDSALYLCASSTRTGYTEAFFGQGTRLTVV.

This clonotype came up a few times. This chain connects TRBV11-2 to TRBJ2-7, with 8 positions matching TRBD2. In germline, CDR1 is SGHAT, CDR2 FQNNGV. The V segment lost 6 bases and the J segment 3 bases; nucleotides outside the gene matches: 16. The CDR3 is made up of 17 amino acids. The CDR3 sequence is CASRPRLARSGFYEQYF. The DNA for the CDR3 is TGTGCCAGCAGGCCAAGACTAGCGCGAAGCGGTTTCTACGAGCAGTACTTC.

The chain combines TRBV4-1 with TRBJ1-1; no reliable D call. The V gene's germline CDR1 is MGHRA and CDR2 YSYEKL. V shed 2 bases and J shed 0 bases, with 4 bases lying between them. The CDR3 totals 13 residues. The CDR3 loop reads CASSQPMNTEAFF. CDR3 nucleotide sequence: TGCGCCAGCAGCCAACCCATGAACACTGAAGCTTTCTTT.

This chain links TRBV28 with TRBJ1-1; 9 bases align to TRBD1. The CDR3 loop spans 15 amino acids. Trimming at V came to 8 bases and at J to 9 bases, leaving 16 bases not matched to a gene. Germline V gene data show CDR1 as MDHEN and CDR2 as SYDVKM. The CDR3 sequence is CASRDPGTGNRQAFF. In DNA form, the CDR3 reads TGTGCCAGCCGTGACCCCGGGACAGGGAATCGCCAAGCTTTCTTT.

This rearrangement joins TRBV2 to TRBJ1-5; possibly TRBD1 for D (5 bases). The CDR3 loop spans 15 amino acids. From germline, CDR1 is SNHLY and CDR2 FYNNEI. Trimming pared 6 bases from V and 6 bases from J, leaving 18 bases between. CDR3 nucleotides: TGTGCCAGCAGCCGGGACCGCCTTTCGAGTCAGCCCCAGCATTTT. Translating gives CASSRDRLSSQPQHF.

The CDR3 DNA reads TGTGCCAGCAGGCGACAGGGGGCGGAATTGGGAAATGAAAAACTGTTTTTT. Its protein product is CASRRQGAELGNEKLFF. The rearrangement uses TRBV7-9 and TRBJ1-4, with TRBD1 matching 10 bases. This CDR3 has 17 residues. V lost 6 bases and J lost 5; bases outside the gene matches: 12. Germline V CDR1 and CDR2: SEHNR, FQNEAQ (reference sequence).

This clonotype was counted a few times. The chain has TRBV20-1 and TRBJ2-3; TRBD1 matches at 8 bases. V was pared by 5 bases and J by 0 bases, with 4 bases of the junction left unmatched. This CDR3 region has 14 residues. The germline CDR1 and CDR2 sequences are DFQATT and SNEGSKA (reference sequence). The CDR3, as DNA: TGCAGTGCTTTACAGGGGGATAGCACAGATACGCAGTATTTT. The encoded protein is CSALQGDSTDTQYF.

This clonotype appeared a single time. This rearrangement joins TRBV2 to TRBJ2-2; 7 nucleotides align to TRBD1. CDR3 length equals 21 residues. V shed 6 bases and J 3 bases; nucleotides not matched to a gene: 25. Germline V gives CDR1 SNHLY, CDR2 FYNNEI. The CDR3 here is CASRGARDSLGTQADTGELFF. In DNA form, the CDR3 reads TGTGCCAGCAGGGGGGCCCGGGACAGTCTGGGGACCCAAGCAGACACCGGGGAGCTGTTTTTT.

This CDR3 reads CASSPSRTAYNEQFF. CDR3 sequence (DNA): TGTGCCAGCAGCCCCTCTCGGACTGCATACAATGAGCAGTTCTTC. The chain is built from TRBV7-2 and TRBJ2-1, with TRBD2 as a possible D gene (5 bases). The CDR3 loop spans 15 amino acids. Trimming stripped 5 bases from V and 4 bases from J, with 15 bases between. Germline V gives CDR1 SGHTA, CDR2 FQGNSA.

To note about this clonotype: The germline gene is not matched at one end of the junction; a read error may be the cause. The CDR3 DNA is TGTGCCAGCAGTTTAGGGGACTACGATGAGCAGTTCTTC. It is translated as CASSLGDYDEQFF. The V and J genes are TRBV12-3 or TRBV12-4 and TRBJ2-1, with 7 bases aligning to TRBD2. The CDR3 runs 13 residues.

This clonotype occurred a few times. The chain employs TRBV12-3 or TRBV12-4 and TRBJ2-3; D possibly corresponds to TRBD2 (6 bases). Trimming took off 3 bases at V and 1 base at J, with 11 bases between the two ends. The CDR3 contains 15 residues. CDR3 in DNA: TGTGCCAGCAGTTTCGACGGGGGTCGCACAGATACGCAGTATTTT. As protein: CASSFDGGRTDTQYF.

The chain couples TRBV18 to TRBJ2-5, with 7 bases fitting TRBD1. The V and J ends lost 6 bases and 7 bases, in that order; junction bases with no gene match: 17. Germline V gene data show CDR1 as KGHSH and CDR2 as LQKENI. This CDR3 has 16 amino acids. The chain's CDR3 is CASSHKTSPGGATQYF. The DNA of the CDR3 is TGTGCCAGCTCCCACAAGACCTCGCCAGGGGGAGCGACCCAGTACTTC.

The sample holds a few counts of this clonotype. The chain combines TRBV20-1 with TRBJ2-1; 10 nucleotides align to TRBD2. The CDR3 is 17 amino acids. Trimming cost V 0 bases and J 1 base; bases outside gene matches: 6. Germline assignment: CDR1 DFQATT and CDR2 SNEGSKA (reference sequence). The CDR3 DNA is TGCAGTGCTAGAGACCCTAGCGGGAGTGGGTCCTACAATGAGCAGTTCTTC. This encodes CSARDPSGSGSYNEQFF.

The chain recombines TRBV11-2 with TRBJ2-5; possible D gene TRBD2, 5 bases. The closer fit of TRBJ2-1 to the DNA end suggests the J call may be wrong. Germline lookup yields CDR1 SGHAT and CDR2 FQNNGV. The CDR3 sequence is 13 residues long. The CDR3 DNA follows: TGTGCCAGCAGCTCTACACTAGGGAATGAGCAGTTCTTC. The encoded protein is CASSSTLGNEQFF.

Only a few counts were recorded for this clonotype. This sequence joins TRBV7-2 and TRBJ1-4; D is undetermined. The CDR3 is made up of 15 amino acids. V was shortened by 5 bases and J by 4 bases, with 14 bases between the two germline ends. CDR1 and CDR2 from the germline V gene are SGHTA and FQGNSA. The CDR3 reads CASSHGRVINEKLFF. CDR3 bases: TGTGCCAGCAGCCACGGGCGGGTGATTAATGAAAAACTGTTTTTT. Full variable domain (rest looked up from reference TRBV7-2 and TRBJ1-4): GAGVSQSPSNKVTEKGKDVELRCDPISGHTALYWYRQSLGQGLEFLIYFQGNSAPDKSGLPSDRFSAERTGGSVSTLTIQRTQQEDSAVYLCASSHGRVINEKLFFGSGTQLSVL.

CDR3: CASRTELAADTDTQYF. As DNA, the CDR3 is TGTGCCAGCAGAACTGAACTAGCGGCCGACACAGATACGCAGTATTTT. This sequence joins TRBV6-5 and TRBJ2-3; TRBD2 aligns across 8 bases. Germline CDR1 MNHEY, CDR2 SVGAGI. The CDR3 contains 16 residues. Germline trimming cut 6 bases from V and 2 bases from J; bases unmatched to any gene: 10.

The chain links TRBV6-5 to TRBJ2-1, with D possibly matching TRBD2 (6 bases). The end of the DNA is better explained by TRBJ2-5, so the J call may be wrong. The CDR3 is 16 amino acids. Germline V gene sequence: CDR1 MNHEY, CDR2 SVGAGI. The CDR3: CASSYSMLGGRETQYF. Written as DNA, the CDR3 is TGTGCCAGCAGTTACTCGATGTTGGGGGGACGAGAGACCCAGTACTTC.

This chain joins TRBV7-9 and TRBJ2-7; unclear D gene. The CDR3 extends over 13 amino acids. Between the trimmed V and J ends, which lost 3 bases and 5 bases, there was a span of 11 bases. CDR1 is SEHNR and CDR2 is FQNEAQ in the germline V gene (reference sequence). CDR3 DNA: TGTGCCAGCAGCTTGCCACCGATGGACGAGCAGTACTTC. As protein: CASSLPPMDEQYF.

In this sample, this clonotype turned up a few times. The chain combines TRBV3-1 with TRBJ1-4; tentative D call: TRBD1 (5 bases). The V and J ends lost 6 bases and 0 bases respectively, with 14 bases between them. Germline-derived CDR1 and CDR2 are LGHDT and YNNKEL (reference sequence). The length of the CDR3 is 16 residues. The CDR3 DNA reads TGTGCCAGCAGGCAGGGACTACACGCAACTAATGAAAAACTGTTTTTT. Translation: CASRQGLHATNEKLFF.

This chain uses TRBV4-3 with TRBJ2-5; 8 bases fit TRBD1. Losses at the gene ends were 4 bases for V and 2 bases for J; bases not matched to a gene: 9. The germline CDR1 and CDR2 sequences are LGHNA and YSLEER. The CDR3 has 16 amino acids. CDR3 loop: CASSPRGQGGQETQYF. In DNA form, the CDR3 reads TGCGCCAGCAGCCCCAGAGGACAGGGTGGACAAGAGACCCAGTACTTC.